The 17 T cell receptor beta chains in this list originate from one sample, sequenced in a study of cytomegalovirus exposure and HLA in healthy donors. 13 Jbeta primers and 60 Vbeta primers were used for the PCR. Profiled with immunoSEQ multiplex PCR; TCRdb holds only in-frame clones, not every one. The table includes roughly 200,000 clones, around 83% detected once. The sample comprised PBMCs. The receptors here all came from a woman between 18 and 29 years old in good health and CMV-seronegative.

The table lists this clone with a count of one. This chain connects TRBV19 to TRBJ2-3, with TRBD2 matching 7 bases. The CDR3 consists of 14 residues. After removal of 10 bases from V and 0 bases from J, the junction contained 7 bases not matched to a gene. In germline, CDR1 is LNHDA, CDR2 SQIVND (reference sequence). This chain's CDR3 is CATSLATSTDTQYF. In DNA form, the CDR3 reads TGTGCCACCTCACTAGCGACTAGCACAGATACGCAGTATTTT.

Comment on this clone: Compared with germline, one end of the junction differs, possibly owing to a read error. This chain joins TRBV4-1 and TRBJ2-4; TRBD2 aligns across 7 bases. The CDR3 contains 16 residues. Germline V CDR1 and CDR2: MGHRA, YSYEKL. The CDR3 DNA reads TGTGCCAGCAGCCTTCAGCGGGAAATAGCCAAAAACATTCAGTACTTC. Protein: CASSLQREIAKNIQYF.

The chain recombines TRBV27 with TRBJ1-5; 9 nucleotides line up with TRBD1. Losses at the gene ends were 5 bases for V and 5 bases for J; bases not matched to a gene: 4. The germline V gene has CDR1 MNHEY and CDR2 SMNVEV (reference sequence). This CDR3 region has 14 residues. In DNA form, the CDR3 reads TGTGCCAGCAGTGCGGACAGGGGAGATCAGCCCCAGCATTTT. It is translated as CASSADRGDQPQHF.

The V gene is TRBV6-6, the J gene TRBJ2-7; D may be TRBD1 (6 bases). V shed 0 bases and J shed 4 bases, with 7 bases lying between them. Per germline, CDR1 MNHNY and CDR2 SVGAGI (reference sequence). The length of the CDR3 is 13 residues. Written as DNA, the CDR3 is TGTGCCAGCAGTTACTCGGACAGTTACGAGCAGTACGTC. It encodes CASSYSDSYEQYV.

The chain couples TRBV30 to TRBJ1-3; D possibly corresponds to TRBD1 (5 bases). Germline V gives CDR1 GTSNPN, CDR2 SVGIG (reference sequence). This CDR3 comprises 11 residues. Deletions cut 2 bases from V and 8 bases from J, with 7 bases between. In DNA form, the CDR3 reads TGTGCCTGGAGTACAGGAGACACCATATATTTT. It encodes CAWSTGDTIYF.

The V gene is TRBV28, the J gene TRBJ2-1; 9 bases are a match to TRBD2. Germline V gene sequence: CDR1 MDHEN, CDR2 SYDVKM. With V trimmed by 3 bases and J by 7 bases, 7 bases remained unmatched. The CDR3 totals 15 residues. DNA for the CDR3: TGTGCCAGCAGTTTGTTCGTGAGCGGGAGGAATGAGCAGTTCTTC. This encodes CASSLFVSGRNEQFF.

The rearrangement uses TRBV5-6 and TRBJ2-7; D perhaps matches TRBD1 (6 bases). V was shortened by 0 bases and J by 2 bases, with 9 bases between the two germline ends. Germline loops: CDR1 SGHDT, CDR2 YYEEEE. The CDR3 is made up of 14 amino acids. CDR3 loop: CASSLDRVAYEQYF. The CDR3 coding sequence is TGTGCCAGCAGCTTGGACAGGGTGGCCTACGAGCAGTACTTC. Based on the CDR3 plus reference TRBV5-6 and TRBJ2-7, the full variable domain is DAGVTQSPTHLIKTRGQQVTLRCSPKSGHDTVSWYQQALGQGPQFIFQYYEEEERQRGNFPDRFSGHQFPNYSSELNVNALLLGDSALYLCASSLDRVAYEQYFGPGTRLTVT.

The chain employs TRBV11-3 and TRBJ2-3; D is possibly TRBD2 (5 bases). The CDR3 runs 13 residues. Trimming removed 6 bases at V and 0 bases at J, with 7 bases between. Germline V gene lookup returns CDR1 SGHNT and CDR2 YENEEA. CDR3 protein: CASRRASTDTQYF. CDR3 bases: TGTGCCAGCAGGAGGGCTAGCACAGATACGCAGTATTTT.

This chain uses TRBV11-2 with TRBJ2-2; 9 bases are shared with TRBD2. CDR1 SGHAT and CDR2 FQNNGV come from the germline V gene. This CDR3 is 14 amino acids long. The V and J ends lost 8 bases and 3 bases, in that order; junction bases with no gene match: 4. The CDR3, as DNA: TGTGCCAGCCACGTAGCGGGAGACACCGGGGAGCTGTTTTTT. Its protein product is CASHVAGDTGELFF.

The chain carries TRBV18 and TRBJ2-1, with 7 bases identical to TRBD2. Trimming at V came to 4 bases and at J to 4 bases, leaving 4 bases not matched to a gene. Germline-derived CDR1 and CDR2 are KGHSH and LQKENI. The CDR3 length is 14 residues. CDR3 residues: CASSRDYPYNEQFF. The CDR3 DNA is TGTGCCAGCTCACGGGACTACCCTTACAATGAGCAGTTCTTC.

The chain is built from TRBV30 and TRBJ2-7, with D perhaps TRBD1 (6 bases). V was shortened by 2 bases and J by 3 bases, with 17 bases between the two germline ends. Germline V gene lookup returns CDR1 GTSNPN and CDR2 SVGIG (reference sequence). This CDR3 contains 15 residues. CDR3 in DNA: TGTGCCTGGAGTACCGTCGGGACATCTCTCTACGAGCAGTACTTC. As protein: CAWSTVGTSLYEQYF.

This clone was picked up one time. The genes are TRBV5-4 and TRBJ2-3; D gene ambiguous. Trimming shortened V by 2 bases and J by 5 bases, and 3 bases separated the two germline ends. CDR3 size: 11 residues. In germline, CDR1 is SGHNT, CDR2 YYREEE (reference sequence). The CDR3 is CASSFLDTQYF. The CDR3, as DNA: TGTGCCAGCAGCTTTCTAGATACGCAGTATTTT.

The chain uses TRBV27 and TRBJ2-7; 8 nucleotides match TRBD2. CDR3 length: 14 residues. Germline CDR1 reads MNHEY; CDR2 reads SMNVEV (reference sequence). J lost 3 bases, V lost 5 bases, and 6 bases had no gene match. This chain's CDR3 is CASSRSGSHYEQYF. CDR3 nucleotide sequence: TGTGCCAGCAGTAGAAGCGGGAGTCACTACGAGCAGTACTTC.

The J gene is TRBJ1-3, the V gene TRBV10-3; 8 bases are shared with TRBD1. The CDR3 extends over 15 amino acids. Germline loops: CDR1 ENHRY, CDR2 SYGVKD. The ends lost 5 bases at V and 7 bases at J; junction bases unmatched: 10. This CDR3 reads CAISSGQGLRNTIYF. CDR3 DNA sequence: TGTGCCATCAGTTCTGGACAGGGACTTAGGAACACCATATATTTT.

V is TRBV2 and J is TRBJ2-5; possible D gene TRBD1, 8 bases. Germline CDR1 reads SNHLY; CDR2 reads FYNNEI. This CDR3 is 12 amino acids long. The V and J ends lost 2 bases and 13 bases respectively, with 14 bases between them. For the CDR3, the DNA is TGTGCCAGCAGTGAATACAGGGGGGGAAGGTACTTC. Encoded protein: CASSEYRGGRYF.

As concerns this clone: This is likely a read error, given that the CDR3 carries no conserved phenylalanine or tryptophan at its end. Because the CDR3's place on the DNA is in doubt, the DNA is left out and the CDR3 is given as listed by TCRdb. The chain links TRBV4-2 to TRBJ1-2; the listed D gene, TRBD1, was not tested against the DNA. The CDR3 length is 12 residues, termini included. Looked up from germline, CDR1 is LGHNA and CDR2 is YNFKEQ. This CDR3 reads CASSKGRDNPIL.

This clone turned up a few times. J is TRBJ1-6 and V is TRBV27; a weak D match, TRBD1 (6 bases). V was pared by 0 bases and J by 8 bases, with 11 bases between. Germline V gives CDR1 MNHEY, CDR2 SMNVEV (reference sequence). CDR3 size: 15 residues. The CDR3 bases are TGTGCCAGCAGTTTATCAACGGGGGGCTATTCACCCCTCCACTTT. Protein product: CASSLSTGGYSPLHF.